The 18 T cell receptor beta chains presented below share a single source sample, sequenced in a study of T-cell memory formation after mild COVID-19. Via MiXCR, TCRdb re-called the 5' RACE reads, giving one row per CDR3 protein. The sample lists some 110,000 distinct CDR3 sequences, around 12% occurring once. The sample was PBMCs or a T cell subset sorted from them (not recorded which). These receptors were obtained from an adult woman who had mild COVID-19 (a few samples of this study predate the infection). Cell type and time point are not known.

This clonotype was seen only a few times. The CDR3 region is CASSIGHTEAFF. The DNA of the CDR3 is TGTGCCAGTAGTATCGGCCACACTGAAGCTTTCTTT. The V and J genes are TRBV19 and TRBJ1-1; D is unclear. This CDR3 spans 12 amino acids. CDR1 and CDR2 (germline): LNHDA, SQIVND (reference sequence). The V and J ends lost 3 bases and 3 bases respectively, with 5 bases between them.

This clonotype showed up many times. The V call is TRBV5-6, the J call TRBJ2-1; D is perhaps TRBD2 (5 bases). The CDR3 length is 13 residues. Looked up from germline, CDR1 is SGHDT and CDR2 is YYEEEE. The ends were cut back, 4 bases at V and 9 bases at J, with 14 bases in the middle. DNA of the CDR3: TGTGCCAGCAGCCCCGGAGGAGTCGGTGAGCAGTTCTTC. Protein sequence: CASSPGGVGEQFF.

Turning to this clonotype: At one boundary the junction diverges from the germline segment, which might be a read error. V is TRBV12-3 or TRBV12-4 and J is TRBJ1-1; no definite D call. The CDR3 runs to 15 residues. The CDR3 coding sequence is TGTGCCAGCAGTTTAGATGCCAATTCAGATACTGAATCTTTCTTT. It yields the protein CASSLDANSDTESFF.

This clonotype was seen only a few times. The gene calls are TRBV5-6 and TRBJ2-5; the match to TRBD1 covers 9 bases. The junction had 12 bases not matched to a gene; V was cut back by 2 bases and J by 4 bases. The germline V gene has CDR1 SGHDT and CDR2 YYEEEE. CDR3 size: 17 residues. CDR3 sequence reads: CASSFPGTGWGGETQYF. The CDR3 DNA is TGTGCCAGCAGCTTTCCTGGGACAGGGTGGGGTGGAGAGACCCAGTACTTC.

V is TRBV5-1 and J is TRBJ2-1; D may correspond to TRBD1 or TRBD2 (5 bases each). The CDR3 sequence is 15 residues long. In germline, CDR1 is SGHRS, CDR2 YFSETQ. Trimming took off 5 bases at V and 1 base at J, with 13 bases between the two ends. CDR3 DNA: TGCGCCAGCAGGCCTGGGTGGGGGTCCTACAATGAGCAGTTCTTC. Translated, it gives CASRPGWGSYNEQFF.

CDR3 sequence: CASSQEPSGTTDTQYF. CDR3 bases: TGCGCCAGCAGCCAAGAGCCTAGCGGGACCACAGATACGCAGTATTTT. The gene calls are TRBV4-1 and TRBJ2-3, with 9 bases that match TRBD2. Germline CDR1 is MGHRA and CDR2 is YSYEKL. V lost 0 bases and J lost 2; bases outside the gene matches: 3. The CDR3 has 16 amino acids.

The genes are TRBV21-1 and TRBJ2-7; the table gives TRBD1 as D, unverified against the DNA. TRBV21-1 is a recognized pseudogene. This CDR3 has 14 residues. This CDR3 is CASSNPDMVYEQYF. In DNA form, the CDR3 reads TGTGCCAGCAGCAACCCGGACATGGTCTACGAGCAGTACTTC.

The gene calls are TRBV11-3 and TRBJ2-1, with 8 bases lining up with TRBD2. The V gene's germline CDR1 is SGHNT and CDR2 YENEEA. This CDR3 is 17 amino acids long. The junction had 11 bases not matched to a gene; V was cut back by 4 bases and J by 3 bases. This CDR3 reads CASSSIQAGADYNEQFF. The CDR3 DNA follows: TGTGCCAGCAGCTCTATTCAAGCGGGAGCAGACTACAATGAGCAGTTCTTC.

This chain joins TRBV12-3 or TRBV12-4 and TRBJ2-7; no firm D call. With 3 bases removed from V and 0 bases from J, the gap between germline ends came to 6 bases. The CDR3 runs to 13 residues. The CDR3 DNA sequence: TGTGCCAGCAGTTTTGGCCTCTCCTACGAGCAGTACTTC. Amino acids: CASSFGLSYEQYF.

This clonotype has only a few counts. The chain combines TRBV4-2 with TRBJ1-5; 8 bases map to TRBD1. CDR3 length: 20 residues. Germline V gene data show CDR1 as LGHNA and CDR2 as YNFKEQ. After removal of 8 bases from V and 0 bases from J, the junction contained 21 bases not matched to a gene. The CDR3 here is CASAFSPGQEGPYSNQPQHF. The DNA for the CDR3 is TGTGCCAGCGCATTCTCTCCGGGACAGGAGGGACCTTATAGCAATCAGCCCCAGCATTTT.

This clonotype was detected a few times. The chain is built from TRBV2 and TRBJ1-1; 8 nucleotides agree with TRBD1. The CDR3 length is 15 residues. Trimming took 7 bases from V and 4 from J; bases not matched to a gene: 11. Germline values: CDR1 SNHLY, CDR2 FYNNEI. The chain's CDR3 is CASTPRTGSATEAFF. Written as DNA, the CDR3 is TGTGCCAGCACTCCCCGGACAGGGTCCGCCACTGAAGCTTTCTTT.

Only a few counts were recorded for this clonotype. The chain joins TRBV21-1 to TRBJ2-1; TRBD1 is the table's D call, not checked against the DNA. TRBV21-1 represents a pseudogene. The CDR3 extends over 15 amino acids. CDR3: CASSLLKTGNWWQFF. Here the CDR3 DNA reads TGTGCCAGCAGCTTATTAAAGACAGGGAATTGGTGGCAGTTCTTC.

This clonotype has just a few counts. The chain employs TRBV12-3 or TRBV12-4 and TRBJ2-1; 12 nucleotides agree with TRBD2. Trimming removed 5 bases from V and 8 bases from J; junction bases left unmatched: 7. The CDR3 loop spans 15 amino acids. The CDR3 region has the DNA TGTGCCAGCAGTGCGACTAGCGGGAGTGGGTATGAGCAGTTCTTC. Translated: CASSATSGSGYEQFF.

This clonotype turned up a few times. The chain links TRBV6-5 to TRBJ2-1; D not certain. The CDR3 length is 13 residues. Trimming removed 2 bases from V and 7 bases from J, with 9 bases in between. Per germline, CDR1 MNHEY and CDR2 SVGAGI. The CDR3 spells CASSYTGLNEQFF. CDR3 nucleotides: TGTGCCAGCAGTTACACCGGATTAAATGAGCAGTTCTTC.

The table lists this clonotype with many counts. The chain links TRBV20-1 to TRBJ2-5; D is uncertain. Per germline, CDR1 DFQATT and CDR2 SNEGSKA (reference sequence). The CDR3 is 10 residues long. The V and J ends lost 3 bases and 7 bases respectively, with 6 bases between them. CDR3 nucleotide sequence: TGCAGTGCTAGTAAGACGACCCAGTACTTC. This gives the protein CSASKTTQYF.

In this sample, this clonotype turned up a few times. V and J are TRBV11-2 and TRBJ1-1; the D gene is possibly TRBD1 (6 bases). Deletions cut 3 bases from V and 0 bases from J, with 14 bases between. This CDR3 has 16 residues. Germline CDR1 SGHAT, CDR2 FQNNGV. The CDR3 here is CASSFAGGALNTEAFF. The CDR3 DNA follows: TGTGCCAGCAGCTTTGCCGGGGGGGCTTTGAACACTGAAGCTTTCTTT.

V and J are TRBV11-2 and TRBJ1-6; 8 bases match TRBD1. With V trimmed by 5 bases and J by 7 bases, 7 bases remained unmatched. Germline lookup yields CDR1 SGHAT and CDR2 FQNNGV. The CDR3 consists of 15 residues. CDR3 residues: CASSRQGPTNSPLHF. DNA for the CDR3: TGTGCCAGCAGCAGACAGGGGCCTACCAATTCACCCCTCCACTTT.

This clonotype was seen a handful of times. V usage is TRBV11-2 and J usage is TRBJ2-1; TRBD2 matches 7 bases. The V and J ends lost 2 bases and 0 bases, in that order; junction bases with no gene match: 7. There are 17 residues in the CDR3. Germline V gene sequence: CDR1 SGHAT, CDR2 FQNNGV. In DNA form, the CDR3 reads TGTGCCAGCAGCTTAAGAGTGGGAGGGACCTCCTACAATGAGCAGTTCTTC. Its translation: CASSLRVGGTSYNEQFF.